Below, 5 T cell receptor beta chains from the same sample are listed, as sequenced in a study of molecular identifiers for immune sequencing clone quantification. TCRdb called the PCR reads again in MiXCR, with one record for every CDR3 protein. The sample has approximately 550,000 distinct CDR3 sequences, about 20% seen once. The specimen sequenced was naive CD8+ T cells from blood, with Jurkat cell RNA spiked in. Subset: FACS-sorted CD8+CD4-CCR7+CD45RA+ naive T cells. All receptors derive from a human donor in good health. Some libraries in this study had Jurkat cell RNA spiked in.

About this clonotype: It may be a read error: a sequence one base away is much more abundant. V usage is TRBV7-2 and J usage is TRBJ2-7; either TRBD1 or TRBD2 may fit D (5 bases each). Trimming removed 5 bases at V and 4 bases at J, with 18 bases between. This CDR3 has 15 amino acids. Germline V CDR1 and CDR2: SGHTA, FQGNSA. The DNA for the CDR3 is TGTGCCAGCAGCCTTCTTGGGCTAGCAGGGTACGAGCAGTACTTC. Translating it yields CASSLLGLAGYEQYF.

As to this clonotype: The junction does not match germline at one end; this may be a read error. The CDR3 sequence is CASGQLRQGMNTEAFF. The CDR3 nucleotides are TGCGCCAGCGGCCAACTACGACAGGGAATGAACACTGAAGCTTTCTTT. V gene TRBV4-3 combines with J gene TRBJ1-1, with TRBD1 matching over 7 bases. The V gene's germline CDR1 is LGHNA and CDR2 YSLEER. CDR3 length: 16 residues.

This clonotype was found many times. CDR3 amino acids: CASSQVLVRYGANVLTF. The CDR3 coding sequence is TGTGCCAGCAGCCAAGTGCTGGTACGGTATGGGGCCAACGTCCTGACTTTC. The chain is built from TRBV14 and TRBJ2-6; no firm D call. The germline gives CDR1 SGHDN, CDR2 FVKESK. With 1 base removed from V and 3 bases from J, the gap between germline ends came to 13 bases. The CDR3 loop spans 17 amino acids.

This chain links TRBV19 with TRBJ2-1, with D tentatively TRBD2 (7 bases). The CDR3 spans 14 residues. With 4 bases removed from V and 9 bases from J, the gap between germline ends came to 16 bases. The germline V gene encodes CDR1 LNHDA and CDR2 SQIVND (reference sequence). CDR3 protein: CASSTGGPPGEQFF. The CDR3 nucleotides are TGTGCCAGTAGTACGGGGGGCCCCCCGGGTGAGCAGTTCTTC.

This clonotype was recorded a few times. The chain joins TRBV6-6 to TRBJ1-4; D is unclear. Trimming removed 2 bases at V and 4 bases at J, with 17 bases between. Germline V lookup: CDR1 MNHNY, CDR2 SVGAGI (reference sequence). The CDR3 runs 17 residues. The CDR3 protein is CASSYDPGGESNEKLFF. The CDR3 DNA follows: TGTGCCAGCAGTTACGATCCAGGTGGGGAGAGTAATGAAAAACTGTTTTTT.